A selection of T cell receptor beta chains follows, all from one sample in a study of cytomegalovirus exposure and HLA in healthy donors. The protocol was immunoSEQ multiplex PCR, while the TCRdb copy is restricted to in-frame clones and leaves out a portion. Of 200,000 to 250,000 clones listed, approximately 80% are singletons. Material for sequencing was PBMCs. These receptors were obtained from an older woman in good health and CMV-seropositive. Each CDR3 is given without its conserved first and last residue. Each record gives: J gene, CDR3 length, clone size, V gene, CDR3 protein. The size field is filled for only some rows; it gives once, few, many or a size class.

>TRBJ2-6|15|once|TRBV5-1
ASRFERTSSGANVLT
>TRBJ2-1|12|.|TRBV6-6
ASSYPPRVPEQF
>TRBJ2-7|13|.|TRBV7-9
ASSSVAGMLNEQY
>TRBJ1-5|13|.|TRBV28
ASSLGGYSNQPQH
>TRBJ2-5|13|.|TRBV5-1
ASSAERLAVETQY
>TRBJ2-2|13|.|TRBV19
ASTSGLENTGELF
>TRBJ2-3|11|.|TRBV4-1
ASSARGTDTQY
>TRBJ2-5|10|.|TRBV28
ASAGATLNQY
>TRBJ1-5|13|once|TRBV19
ASSFSHRTNQPQH
>TRBJ2-3|13|.|TRBV18
ASSPTLVRTDTQY
>TRBJ1-1|13|.|TRBV7-9
ASSPGTDKNTEAF
>TRBJ2-4|12|.|TRBV4-1
ASSQDELLNIQY
>TRBJ2-3|12|.|TRBV30
ASGRRSPTDTQY
>TRBJ2-1|14|once|TRBV4-1
ASSQDASGYYNEQF
>TRBJ2-1|13|.|TRBV2
ASQFGLAGGNEQF
>TRBJ2-2|14|.|TRBV7-9
ASSPPGLRDTGELF
>TRBJ2-7|11|.|TRBV6-5
ASGPQGSYEQY
>TRBJ2-2|11|once|TRBV7-2
ASSFNRGGELF
>TRBJ2-7|11|.|TRBV7-3
ASSSSPGYEQY
>TRBJ2-7|11|.|TRBV7-9
ASSLATSGEQY
>TRBJ1-3|12|.|TRBV28
ASSSRGTGNTIY
>TRBJ2-2|13|.|TRBV7-3
SSSLAGEVAGELF
>TRBJ2-7|12|once|TRBV4-1
ASSQDLLPYEQY
>TRBJ1-5|13|.|TRBV4-1
ASSQGQGAGQPQH
>TRBJ1-5|14|.|TRBV19
ASSIGSIFSNQPQH
>TRBJ2-3|11|.|TRBV19
ASRPTSTDTQY
>TRBJ1-1|9|.|TRBV2
ASSGFTEAF
>TRBJ1-5|13|.|TRBV7-2
ASSLDGGGGKPQH
>TRBJ2-1|14|once|TRBV4-2
ASSQDGTSGYNEQF
>TRBJ1-1|11|.|TRBV6-5
ASSSEQAFEAF
>TRBJ2-1|11|few|TRBV5-4
ASSLKGDNEQF
>TRBJ1-1|11|.|TRBV5-4
ASSPLGAQKAF
>TRBJ2-1|14|.|TRBV29-1
SVEGLAGGSYNEQF
>TRBJ1-2|11|once|TRBV2
ASSEPLSYGYT
>TRBJ1-5|14|.|TRBV19
ASSIWGTGGNQPQH
>TRBJ2-1|14|.|TRBV19
ASSDSLATGGHEQF
>TRBJ1-1|11|.|TRBV7-9
ASSLTENTEAF
>TRBJ2-6|16|.|TRBV5-1
ASSSRTGDAPGANVLT
>TRBJ2-5|11|.|TRBV9
ASSVSGGETQY
>TRBJ1-5|13|.|TRBV5-1
ASSLSGEGRQPQH
>TRBJ2-7|13|few|TRBV12-5
ASGTPGTGVNEQY
>TRBJ2-1|12|.|TRBV28
ASRKRLVSVEQF
>TRBJ2-5|13|.|TRBV14
ASSQDHLPQETQY
>TRBJ2-3|17|.|TRBV10-1
ASSPHSGTSGTYTDTQY
>TRBJ2-2|14|.|TRBV5-8
ASSLDSPQGTRELF
>TRBJ1-4|13|.|TRBV14
ASSPLGRGNEKLF
>TRBJ2-6|13|.|TRBV2
AKGTGNSGANVLT
>TRBJ2-1|11|.|TRBV5-1
ASSLGLADEQF
>TRBJ2-1|13|.|TRBV28
ASTMTSGSYNEQF
>TRBJ2-1|17|few|TRBV10-2
ASTPGLAGGLKSYNEQF
>TRBJ2-3|12|.|TRBV2
ASSVDGGVDTQY
>TRBJ2-7|15|.|TRBV5-1
ASSLGMIGDRGREQY
>TRBJ1-2|10|.|TRBV28
ASSFEGYGYT
>TRBJ1-2|12|.|TRBV19
ASSPDRFNYGYT
>.|15|.|TRBV5-1
ASSLLSSGRATGELF
>TRBJ1-1|12|.|TRBV19
ASTQQGMNTEAF
>TRBJ1-2|9|.|TRBV20-1
SARSRGLLT
>TRBJ1-2|11|.|TRBV2
ASTGLTVYGYT